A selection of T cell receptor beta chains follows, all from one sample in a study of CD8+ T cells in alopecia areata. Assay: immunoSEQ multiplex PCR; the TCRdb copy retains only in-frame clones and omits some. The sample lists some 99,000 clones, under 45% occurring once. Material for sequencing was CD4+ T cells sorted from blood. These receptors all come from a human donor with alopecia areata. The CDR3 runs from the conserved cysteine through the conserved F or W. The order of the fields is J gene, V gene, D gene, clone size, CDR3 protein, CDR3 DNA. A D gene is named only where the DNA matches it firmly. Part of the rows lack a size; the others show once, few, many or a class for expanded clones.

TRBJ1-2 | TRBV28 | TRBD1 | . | CITGQGNYGYTF | TGTATCACCGGACAGGGCAACTATGGCTACACCTTC
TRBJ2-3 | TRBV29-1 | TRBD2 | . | CSHGLAEGGTQYF | TGCAGCCACGGACTAGCGGAAGGGGGTACGCAGTATTTT
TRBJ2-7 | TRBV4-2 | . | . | CASSQVTAGSYEQYF | TGTGCCAGCAGCCAAGTGACAGCGGGCTCCTACGAGCAGTACTTC
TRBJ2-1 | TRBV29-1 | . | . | CSVDTLGFTEQFF | TGCAGCGTTGACACCCTAGGGTTCACTGAGCAGTTCTTC
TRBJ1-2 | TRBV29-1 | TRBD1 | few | CSSTRDRRSRDYTF | TGCAGCTCGACGAGGGACAGACGTTCTCGAGACTACACCTTC
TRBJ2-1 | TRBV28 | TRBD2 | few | CASSEALTSGVRGGNEQFF | TGTGCCAGCAGCGAGGCGCTAACTAGCGGGGTTAGAGGAGGGAATGAGCAGTTCTTC
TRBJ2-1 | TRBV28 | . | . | CASSLFSTGDSYNEQFF | TGTGCCAGCAGTTTATTCTCCACTGGGGATTCCTACAATGAGCAGTTCTTC
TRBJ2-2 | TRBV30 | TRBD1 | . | CAWSYTGAGELFF | TGTGCCTGGAGTTATACAGGGGCCGGGGAGCTGTTTTTT
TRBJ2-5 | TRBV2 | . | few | CASMGWREETQYF | TGTGCCAGCATGGGGTGGAGGGAAGAGACCCAGTACTTC
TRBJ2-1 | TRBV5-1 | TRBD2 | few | CASSPGLAVVEQFF | TGCGCCAGCAGCCCGGGACTAGCTGTGGTAGAGCAGTTCTTC
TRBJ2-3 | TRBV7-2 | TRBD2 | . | CASSLRLAARTDTQYF | TGTGCCAGCAGCCTAAGACTAGCGGCTCGCACAGATACGCAGTATTTT
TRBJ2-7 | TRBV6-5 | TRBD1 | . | CASSYGPGGYEQYF | TGTGCCAGCAGTTACGGTCCAGGGGGATACGAGCAGTACTTC
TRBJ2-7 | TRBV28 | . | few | CASRGRRYEQYF | TGTGCCAGCAGAGGAAGGCGGTACGAGCAGTACTTC
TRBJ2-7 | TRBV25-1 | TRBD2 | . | CASSGTSGDSHEQYF | TGTGCCAGCAGTGGGACTAGCGGTGACTCTCACGAGCAGTACTTC
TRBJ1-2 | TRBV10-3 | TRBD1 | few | CAIMGGTGEGYTF | TGTGCCATCATGGGGGGGACAGGAGAAGGCTACACCTTC
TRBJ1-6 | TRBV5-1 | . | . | CASSWKGLDSPLHF | TGCGCCAGCAGCTGGAAGGGTCTGGATTCACCCCTCCACTTT
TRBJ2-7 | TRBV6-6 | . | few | CASRRNYEQYF | TGTGCCAGCAGGCGGAACTACGAGCAGTACTTC
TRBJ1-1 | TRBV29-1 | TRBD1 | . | CSATRQGANTEAFF | TGCAGCGCTACGCGACAGGGGGCGAACACTGAAGCTTTCTTT
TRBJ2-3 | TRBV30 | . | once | CAWKQGPDTQYF | TGTGCCTGGAAACAGGGCCCAGATACGCAGTATTTT
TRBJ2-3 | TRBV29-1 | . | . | CSVEKTARSFTDTQYF | TGCAGCGTTGAAAAGACAGCCCGTTCCTTCACAGATACGCAGTATTTT
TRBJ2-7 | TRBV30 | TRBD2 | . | CAFSGPTGTSGGYEQYF | TGTGCCTTCTCCGGGCCTACCGGGACTAGCGGAGGTTACGAGCAGTACTTC
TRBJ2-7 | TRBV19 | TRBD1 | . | CASSPPGQGAREQYF | TGTGCCAGTAGTCCACCGGGACAGGGGGCGAGGGAGCAGTACTTC
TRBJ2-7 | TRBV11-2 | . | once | CASSQGREQYF | TGTGCCAGCAGCCAAGGTCGCGAGCAGTACTTC
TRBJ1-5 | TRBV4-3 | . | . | CASSQAGLYSNQPQHF | TGCGCCAGCAGCCAAGCAGGGCTTTATAGCAATCAGCCCCAGCATTTT
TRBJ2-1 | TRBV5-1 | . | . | CASSLEDWGNEQFF | TGCGCCAGCAGCTTGGAGGACTGGGGCAATGAGCAGTTCTTC
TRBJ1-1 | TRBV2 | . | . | CASSAQGGDTEAFF | TGTGCCAGCAGTGCTCAGGGCGGGGACACTGAAGCTTTCTTT
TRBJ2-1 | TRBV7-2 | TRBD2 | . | CASSFRAGVPEQFF | TGTGCCAGCAGCTTTAGAGCGGGAGTCCCTGAGCAGTTCTTC
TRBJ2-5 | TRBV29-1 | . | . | CSVAVETQYF | TGCAGCGTTGCGGTGGAGACCCAGTACTTC
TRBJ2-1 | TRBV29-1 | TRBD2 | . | CSSGTSGNNEQFF | TGCAGCTCCGGGACTAGCGGAAACAATGAGCAGTTCTTC
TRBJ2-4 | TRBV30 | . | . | CAWSLLAKNIQYF | TGTGCCTGGAGTCTCCTAGCCAAAAACATTCAGTACTTC
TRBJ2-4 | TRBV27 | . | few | CASSLRGAVAKNIQYF | TGTGCCAGCAGTTTACGCGGAGCCGTAGCCAAAAACATTCAGTACTTC
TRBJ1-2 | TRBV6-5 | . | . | CASSYSRNSNYGYTF | TGTGCCAGCAGTTACAGCCGCAACTCTAACTATGGCTACACCTTC
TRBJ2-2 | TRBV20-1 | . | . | CSAVAVGELFF | TGCAGTGCTGTAGCGGTCGGGGAGCTGTTTTTT
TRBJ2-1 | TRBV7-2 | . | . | CASSLPYNEQFF | TGTGCCAGCAGCTTACCGTACAATGAGCAGTTCTTC
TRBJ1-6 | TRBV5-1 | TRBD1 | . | CASSTGQGGSPLHF | TGCGCCAGCAGCACGGGACAGGGAGGATCACCCCTCCACTTT
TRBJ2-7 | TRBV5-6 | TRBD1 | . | CASSVHRGSEQYF | TGTGCCAGCAGCGTACACAGGGGGAGCGAGCAGTACTTC
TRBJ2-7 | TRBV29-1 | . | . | CSVVGPGAREQYF | TGCAGCGTTGTTGGGCCGGGGGCGCGAGAGCAGTACTTC
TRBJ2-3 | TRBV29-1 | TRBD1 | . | CSVEPGGSTDTQYF | TGCAGCGTTGAGCCAGGGGGCTCCACAGATACGCAGTATTTT
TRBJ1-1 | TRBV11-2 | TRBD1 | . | CASSLLTGSNTEAFF | TGTGCCAGCAGTCTCCTGACAGGGTCGAACACTGAAGCTTTCTTT
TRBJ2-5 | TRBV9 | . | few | CASSVGVQETQYF | TGTGCCAGCAGCGTAGGCGTACAAGAGACCCAGTACTTC
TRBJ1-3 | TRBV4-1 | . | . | CASSRTELIGNTIYF | TGCGCCAGCAGCCGGACAGAGTTGATTGGAAACACCATATATTTT
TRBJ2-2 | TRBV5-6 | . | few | CASSLGTSTGELFF | TGTGCCAGCAGCTTGGGAACAAGCACCGGGGAGCTGTTTTTT
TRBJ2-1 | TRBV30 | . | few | CAWSSGRLDSYNEQFF | TGTGCCTGGAGTTCCGGTAGACTAGATTCCTACAATGAGCAGTTCTTC
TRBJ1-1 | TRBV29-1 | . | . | CSVEQQRNTEAFF | TGCAGCGTTGAACAACAGAGGAACACTGAAGCTTTCTTT
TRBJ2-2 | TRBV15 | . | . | CATSRGRTTQNTGELFF | TGTGCCACCAGCAGAGGCAGGACAACCCAGAACACCGGGGAGCTGTTTTTT
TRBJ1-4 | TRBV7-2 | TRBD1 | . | CASSDRAGPGGEKLFF | TGTGCCAGCAGCGACAGGGCCGGGCCGGGGGGTGAAAAACTGTTTTTT
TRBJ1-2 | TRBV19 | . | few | CASAAGSGYTF | TGTGCCAGCGCGGCAGGGAGCGGCTACACCTTC
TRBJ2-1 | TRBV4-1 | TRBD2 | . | CASSQASMLAGNEQFF | TGCGCCAGCAGCCAAGCAAGCATGCTAGCGGGTAATGAGCAGTTCTTC
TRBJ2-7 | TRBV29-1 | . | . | CSVEGRWLGEYEQYF | TGCAGCGTTGAAGGGCGGTGGCTAGGGGAATACGAGCAGTACTTC
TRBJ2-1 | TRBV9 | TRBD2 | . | CASSALAGGDEQFF | TGTGCCAGCAGCGCCCTAGCGGGTGGAGATGAGCAGTTCTTC
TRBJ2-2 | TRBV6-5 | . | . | CASRLGTGELFF | TGTGCCAGCAGACTAGGGACCGGGGAGCTGTTTTTT
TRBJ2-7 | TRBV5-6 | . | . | CASSLPGGFYEQYF | TGTGCCAGCAGCTTGCCGGGCGGGTTCTACGAGCAGTACTTC
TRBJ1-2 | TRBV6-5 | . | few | CASSSGLPYGYTF | TGTGCCAGCAGTTCCGGGCTTCCCTATGGCTACACCTTC
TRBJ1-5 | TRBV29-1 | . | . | CSVGSGTSNQPQHF | TGCAGCGTTGGGAGCGGCACCAGCAATCAGCCCCAGCATTTT
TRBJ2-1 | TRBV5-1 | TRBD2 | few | CASSLAGGRHNEQFF | TGCGCCAGCAGCTTGGCTGGCGGGAGGCACAATGAGCAGTTCTTC
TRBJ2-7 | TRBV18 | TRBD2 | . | CASSPRPPTSEGEQYF | TGTGCCAGCTCACCAAGGCCTCCCACTAGCGAAGGCGAGCAGTACTTC
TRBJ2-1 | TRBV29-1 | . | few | CSVDLLGGKVNEQFF | TGCAGCGTTGATCTTTTGGGGGGTAAGGTCAATGAGCAGTTCTTC
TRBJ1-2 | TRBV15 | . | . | CATSLSGGPIYGYTF | TGTGCCACCAGCTTAAGCGGGGGACCGATCTATGGCTACACCTTC
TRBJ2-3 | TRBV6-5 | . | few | CASSYEGIWMADTQYF | TGTGCCAGCAGTTATGAAGGGATTTGGATGGCAGATACGCAGTATTTT
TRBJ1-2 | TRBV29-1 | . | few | CSGTATPEGRNTF | TGCAGCGGGACAGCGACCCCGGAAGGTCGGAACACCTTC